Below, 23 T cell receptor beta chains from the same sample are listed, as sequenced in a study of blood T cell repertoires in COVID-19. Libraries were prepared by immunoSEQ multiplex PCR; TCRdb keeps only in-frame clonotypes and omits some of them. The profile covers approximately 300,000 clones, with around 88% appearing a single time and about 4.6% taken by the ten largest. The sequenced sample was peripheral blood. These TCRs come from a man aged 35-49 years with acute or convalescent COVID-19.

The gene calls are TRBV19 and TRBJ1-5; TRBD1 is a possible D gene (5 bases). Trimming took 5 bases from V and 5 from J, leaving 13 bases between them. The germline CDR1 and CDR2 sequences are LNHDA and SQIVND (reference sequence). The CDR3 consists of 14 residues. CDR3 amino acids: CASSYGQFDQPQHF. For the CDR3, the DNA is TGTGCCAGTAGTTACGGACAATTCGATCAGCCCCAGCATTTT.

For this clone: At one end the junction does not follow the germline gene, possibly because of a read error. Other DNA sequences in the same sample also yield this CDR3. The chain joins TRBV29-1 to TRBJ1-2; D is unresolved. CDR3 length: 11 amino acids. From germline, CDR1 is SQVTM and CDR2 ANQGSEA. CDR3 loop: CSVDNGYGYTF. CDR3 coding DNA: TGCAGCGTCGACAATGGCTATGGCTATACCTTC.

This chain connects TRBV7-2 to TRBJ1-5; D not resolved. The V gene's germline CDR1 is SGHTA and CDR2 FQGNSA. V was cut by 1 base and J by 0 bases, with 16 bases left in between. This CDR3 has 18 amino acids. The CDR3 DNA sequence: TGTGCCAGCAGCTTAGGTAGCACACCCGCCTATAGCAATCAGCCCCAGCATTTT. Protein: CASSLGSTPAYSNQPQHF.

The chain has TRBV5-1 and TRBJ1-2; TRBD1 might be the D (5 bases). CDR1 and CDR2 from the germline V gene are SGHRS and YFSETQ. V was trimmed by 3 bases and J by 2 bases, leaving 11 bases between them. This CDR3 is built from 14 residues. CDR3 amino acids: CASSSGKGNYGYTF. The CDR3, as DNA: TGCGCCAGCAGCTCCGGAAAGGGGAACTATGGCTACACCTTC. The whole variable domain, filled in from reference TRBV5-1 and TRBJ1-2, reads KAGVTQTPRYLIKTRGQQVTLSCSPISGHRSVSWYQQTPGQGLQFLFEYFSETQRNKGNFPGRFSGRQFSNSRSEMNVSTLELGDSALYLCASSSGKGNYGYTFGSGTRLTVV.

The chain recombines TRBV5-3 with TRBJ1-3; D remains ambiguous. TRBV5-3 is given ORF status, its function remaining uncertain. Deletions cut 6 bases from V and 4 bases from J, with 17 bases between. CDR3 length: 15 residues. CDR3 sequence reads: CARTRETEPGNTIYF. The CDR3 coding sequence is TGTGCCAGAACCCGGGAAACCGAACCGGGAAACACCATATATTTT.

The chain joins TRBV7-2 to TRBJ2-7; tentatively, D is TRBD2 (6 bases). Per germline, CDR1 SGHTA and CDR2 FQGNSA. Trimming shortened V by 0 bases and J by 1 base, and 16 bases separated the two germline ends. The CDR3 totals 17 residues. The CDR3 is CASSLAYAGPTSYEQYF. The DNA for the CDR3 is TGTGCCAGCAGCTTAGCATATGCGGGGCCCACATCCTACGAGCAGTACTTC.

J is TRBJ2-2 and V is TRBV5-1, with TRBD1 as a possible D gene (6 bases). The CDR3 spans 16 residues. Trimming left V 0 bases short and J 1 base short, with 10 bases between. Germline V gives CDR1 SGHRS, CDR2 YFSETQ. This chain's CDR3 is CASSLVPGQNTGELFF. The CDR3 DNA follows: TGCGCCAGCAGCTTGGTTCCGGGACAGAACACCGGGGAGCTGTTTTTT.

In its sample, this clone was seen once. The chain is built from TRBV5-1 and TRBJ2-7; 9 nucleotides match TRBD1. V lost 4 bases to trimming and J lost 7 bases; unmatched junction nucleotides: 12. The germline CDR1 and CDR2 sequences are SGHRS and YFSETQ. The CDR3 is made up of 15 amino acids. CDR3 coding DNA: TGCGCCAGCAGCGCTACCGGGACAGGGAGGGAAGAGCAGTACTTC. Translating it yields CASSATGTGREEQYF.

The genes are TRBV7-2 and TRBJ1-3; weak D call: TRBD1 (6 bases). This CDR3 is 13 amino acids long. Germline values: CDR1 SGHTA, CDR2 FQGNSA. The V end was cut by 6 bases, the J end by 4 bases, with 10 bases between. CDR3 loop: CASSRQVGNTIYF. Written as DNA, the CDR3 is TGTGCCAGCAGTCGACAGGTCGGAAACACCATATATTTT. Full variable domain (rest looked up from reference TRBV7-2 and TRBJ1-3): GAGVSQSPSNKVTEKGKDVELRCDPISGHTALYWYRQSLGQGLEFLIYFQGNSAPDKSGLPSDRFSAERTGGSVSTLTIQRTQQEDSAVYLCASSRQVGNTIYFGEGSWLTVV.

J is TRBJ1-4 and V is TRBV6-6; D ambiguous. V was pared by 0 bases and J by 3 bases, with 8 bases between. The CDR3 totals 15 residues. Germline values: CDR1 MNHNY, CDR2 SVGAGI (reference sequence). DNA for the CDR3: TGTGCCAGCAGTTACTCGAACGGGGCTAATGAAAAACTGTTTTTT. Amino acids: CASSYSNGANEKLFF.

The rearrangement links TRBV5-1 to TRBJ1-6; D is possibly TRBD1 (5 bases). Germline CDR1 reads SGHRS; CDR2 reads YFSETQ. The CDR3 spans 15 residues. V lost 4 bases and J 5 bases, leaving 13 bases between the germline ends. CDR3 sequence (DNA): TGCGCCAGCAGCGTCCAGGGATCCGATAATTCACCCCTCCACTTT. Protein: CASSVQGSDNSPLHF.

The chain joins TRBV6-1 to TRBJ1-2; 7 positions match TRBD1. This CDR3 comprises 14 residues. Germline lookup yields CDR1 MNHNS and CDR2 SASEGT. The J segment lost 4 bases and the V segment lost 2 bases, leaving 4 bases of the junction unmatched. Written as DNA, the CDR3 is TGTGCCAGCAGTGAACAGGCAGGGGGCTATGGCTACACCTTC. Translating it yields CASSEQAGGYGYTF.

CDR3 in amino acids: CATSRQGLYGYTF. The CDR3 nucleotides are TGTGCCACCTCCCGGCAGGGACTTTATGGCTACACCTTC. V gene TRBV6-5 combines with J gene TRBJ1-2; weak D call: TRBD1 (5 bases). Deletions cut 10 bases from V and 5 bases from J, with 17 bases between. CDR3 length: 13 amino acids. CDR1 is MNHEY and CDR2 is SVGAGI in the germline V gene.

The gene calls are TRBV10-1 and TRBJ1-2, with a tentative D call TRBD1 (5 bases). The V gene's germline CDR1 is WNHNN and CDR2 SYGVQD (reference sequence). Trimming removed 0 bases at V and 8 bases at J, with 19 bases between. The CDR3 has 16 amino acids. DNA of the CDR3: TGCGCCAGCAGTGAGTCGTTACAGTGGGGCCCCAGGGGCTACACCTTC. As protein: CASSESLQWGPRGYTF.

This clone occurred once. This chain links TRBV11-1 with TRBJ2-7; D is possibly TRBD2 (8 bases). V gave up 1 base and J gave up 4 bases, with 14 bases separating them. The CDR3 extends over 15 amino acids. The germline V gene has CDR1 SGHAT and CDR2 FQDESV (reference sequence). The CDR3 DNA is TGTGCCAGCAGCTTAGTAGGGGGCGGGAGGTACGAGCAGTACTTC. Translating gives CASSLVGGGRYEQYF.

The genes are TRBV5-6 and TRBJ1-1; D might be TRBD1 (5 bases). The CDR3 has 13 amino acids. Germline-derived CDR1 and CDR2 are SGHDT and YYEEEE. Trimming cost V 0 bases and J 7 bases, with 10 bases left between them. CDR3 loop: CASSLVRAGEAFF. CDR3 coding DNA: TGTGCCAGCAGCTTGGTCAGGGCAGGTGAAGCTTTCTTT.

The rearrangement joins TRBV6-5 to TRBJ1-2, with 8 positions matching TRBD1. Germline CDR1 MNHEY, CDR2 SVGAGI. Losses at the gene ends were 5 bases for V and 5 bases for J; bases not matched to a gene: 4. The CDR3 spans 13 residues. CDR3 in amino acids: CASSNQGAYGYTF. DNA for the CDR3: TGTGCCAGCAGTAATCAGGGGGCATATGGCTACACCTTC.

This clone was recorded a few times. The chain employs TRBV6-5 and TRBJ1-1; TRBD1 matches at 7 bases. The germline V gene has CDR1 MNHEY and CDR2 SVGAGI. V lost 6 bases to trimming and J lost 8 bases; unmatched junction nucleotides: 6. CDR3 length equals 12 residues. The CDR3 DNA follows: TGTGCCAGCAGCTCGACAGGGTTGGAAGCTTTCTTT. The encoded protein is CASSSTGLEAFF.

The chain is built from TRBV6-5 and TRBJ1-5, with 8 bases fitting TRBD1. The CDR3 length is 15 residues. Germline loops: CDR1 MNHEY, CDR2 SVGAGI. V shed 4 bases and J 7 bases; nucleotides not matched to a gene: 9. CDR3 in amino acids: CASSSQGAQGQPQHF. DNA for the CDR3: TGTGCCAGCAGTTCTCAGGGGGCGCAGGGACAGCCCCAGCATTTT.

The CDR3 sequence is CASSLTASYEQYF. Written as DNA, the CDR3 is TGTGCCAGCAGCTTAACAGCCTCCTACGAGCAGTACTTC. The chain carries TRBV11-3 and TRBJ2-7; no clear D gene. From germline, CDR1 is SGHNT and CDR2 YENEEA. CDR3 length: 13 residues. V was clipped by 2 bases and J by 0 bases, with 5 bases between them.

The V call is TRBV7-9, the J call TRBJ2-3, with 7 bases that match TRBD1. The length of the CDR3 is 15 residues. V was clipped by 5 bases and J by 2 bases; unmatched bases: 7. CDR1 is SEHNR and CDR2 is FQNEAQ in the germline V gene (reference sequence). The CDR3 DNA follows: TGTGCCAGCAGCCCCGACAGGGAGTTCACAGATACGCAGTATTTT. Protein sequence: CASSPDREFTDTQYF.

V usage is TRBV2 and J usage is TRBJ1-5; D is possibly TRBD1 (5 bases). From germline, CDR1 is SNHLY and CDR2 FYNNEI. This CDR3 spans 14 amino acids. Trimming took 6 bases from V and 5 from J, leaving 14 bases between them. CDR3 DNA sequence: TGTGCCAGCAGCCTTCAGGGTGAGGATCAGCCCCAGCATTTT. Its protein is CASSLQGEDQPQHF.

The rearrangement uses TRBV19 and TRBJ1-5; D is unresolved. CDR3 length equals 12 residues. Germline CDR1 is LNHDA and CDR2 is SQIVND (reference sequence). Trimming left V 3 bases short and J 6 bases short, with 6 bases between. This CDR3 reads CASSMYSQPQHF. CDR3 DNA sequence: TGTGCCAGTAGTATGTACAGTCAGCCCCAGCATTTT.